One and the same sample provided the 20 T cell receptor beta chains below, sequenced in a study of molecular identifiers for immune sequencing clone quantification. TCRdb re-called the PCR reads with MiXCR, one entry per CDR3 protein. The repertoire holds approximately 550,000 distinct CDR3 sequences, with about a fifth as singletons. The sample taken for sequencing was naive CD8+ T cells from blood, with Jurkat cell RNA spiked in. Subset noted: FACS-sorted CD8+CD4-CCR7+CD45RA+ naive T cells. Source of these receptors: a human donor in good health. Some libraries in this study had Jurkat cell RNA spiked in.

The count of this clonotype is one. Its ends do not fully match the called genes, so a read error is possible. The chain joins TRBV9 to TRBJ2-1; weak D call: TRBD1 (5 bases). This CDR3 has 13 residues. The germline V gene has CDR1 SGDLS and CDR2 YYNGEE. CDR3 residues: CASREDTYNGQFF. The CDR3 DNA reads as TGTGCCAGCCGCGAGGACACGTACAATGGGCAGTTCTTC.

In its sample, this clonotype was seen many times. The CDR3 coding sequence is TGTGCCAGCAGTGCCCCTCCTAGCGGGGGTAGGGATGAGCAGTTCTTC. Its protein is CASSAPPSGGRDEQFF. The V and J genes are TRBV6-5 and TRBJ2-1, with TRBD2 matching over 10 bases. Germline V gives CDR1 MNHEY, CDR2 SVGAGI. The junction had 12 bases not matched to a gene; V was cut back by 5 bases and J by 8 bases. The CDR3 has 16 residues.

In this sample, this clonotype turned up a few times. CDR3 sequence reads: CASSDPNFNYGYTF. CDR3 DNA: TGTGCCAGCAGTGACCCCAATTTTAACTATGGCTACACCTTC. The rearrangement links TRBV2 to TRBJ1-2; no definite D call. The CDR3 runs to 14 residues. Trimming cost V 3 bases and J 1 base, with 9 bases left between them. Germline CDR1 and CDR2: SNHLY and FYNNEI.

On this clonotype: At one end the junction does not follow the germline gene, possibly because of a read error. The V gene is TRBV27, the J gene TRBJ1-1; possible D gene TRBD1, 5 bases. The CDR3 totals 15 residues. Germline V lookup: CDR1 MNHEY, CDR2 SMNVEV (reference sequence). The DNA of the CDR3 is TGTGCCAGCAGTTTATCCCCCTGGGGGAACACTGAAGCTCTCTTT. Amino acid sequence: CASSLSPWGNTEALF.

Only a few counts were recorded for this clonotype. The chain carries TRBV13 and TRBJ2-1, with 7 bases identical to TRBD2. Trimming removed 5 bases from V and 6 bases from J; junction bases left unmatched: 13. The CDR3 length is 16 residues. From germline, CDR1 is PRHDT and CDR2 FYEKMQ (reference sequence). The CDR3 nucleotides are TGTGCCAGCAGCCCCGCCAGGGAGGGGAGGGCCAATGAGCAGTTCTTC. Translated: CASSPAREGRANEQFF.

About this clonotype: A read error may explain this, as a much larger clone is one base away. The J gene is TRBJ1-1, the V gene TRBV6-5, with D perhaps matching TRBD1 (5 bases). This CDR3 spans 13 amino acids. The V gene lost 8 bases and the J gene lost 3 bases, with 13 bases spanning the gap. Germline V gene lookup returns CDR1 MNHEY and CDR2 SVGAGI. In nucleotides, the CDR3 is TGTGCCAGCCGAATACAGGTACACACTGAAGCTTTCTTT. Translated: CASRIQVHTEAFF.

This clonotype has just a few counts. The chain combines TRBV7-9 with TRBJ2-7, with TRBD2 matching over 13 bases. J gave up 4 bases and V 5 bases, and 14 bases lay outside the gene matches. Germline loops: CDR1 SEHNR, CDR2 FQNEAQ (reference sequence). There are 18 residues in the CDR3. CDR3: CASSQTRTSGRGVYEQYF. The CDR3 nucleotides read TGTGCCAGCAGCCAGACCCGGACTAGCGGGAGAGGAGTGTACGAGCAGTACTTC.

In its sample, this clonotype was seen a few times. The chain is built from TRBV27 and TRBJ2-5; D uncertain. The CDR3 has 13 amino acids. Germline CDR1 reads MNHEY; CDR2 reads SMNVEV (reference sequence). Trimming left V 5 bases short and J 5 bases short, with 12 bases between. This chain's CDR3 is CASSPIGSETQYF. The CDR3, as DNA: TGTGCCAGCAGTCCCATAGGATCGGAGACCCAGTACTTC.

This clonotype was detected many times. The chain links TRBV5-6 to TRBJ1-5; TRBD1 matches 8 bases. The CDR3 length is 15 residues. V lost 2 bases and J lost 4; bases outside the gene matches: 5. Germline loops: CDR1 SGHDT, CDR2 YYEEEE. CDR3 region: CASSFWTGRNQPQHF. DNA for the CDR3: TGTGCCAGCAGCTTTTGGACAGGGAGAAATCAGCCCCAGCATTTT.

The table lists this clonotype with a few counts. This chain uses TRBV27 with TRBJ2-1; D remains ambiguous. V was pared by 9 bases and J by 0 bases, with 12 bases between. This CDR3 spans 14 amino acids. The germline CDR1 and CDR2 sequences are MNHEY and SMNVEV (reference sequence). CDR3 region: CASRVVGSYNEQFF. The CDR3 DNA is TGTGCCAGTCGGGTAGTGGGCTCCTACAATGAGCAGTTCTTC.

In this sample, this clonotype turned up a few times. The chain couples TRBV7-9 to TRBJ1-2; possible D gene TRBD1, 5 bases. CDR1 is SEHNR, CDR2 FQNEAQ, per germline (reference sequence). The CDR3 is made up of 17 amino acids. The V and J ends lost 1 base and 4 bases respectively, with 19 bases between them. The CDR3 region is CASSLERGGDAVYGYTF. In DNA form, the CDR3 reads TGTGCCAGCAGCTTAGAGCGGGGGGGGGACGCCGTCTATGGCTACACCTTC.

With respect to this clonotype: This clone may be a read error of a much larger clone one base away. The J gene is TRBJ2-3, the V gene TRBV4-1; D unresolved. The germline V gene has CDR1 MGHRA and CDR2 YSYEKL. This CDR3 spans 12 amino acids. The DNA for the CDR3 is TGCGCCAGCAGCCAAGACGGAGATACGCAGTGTTTT. Protein sequence: CASSQDGDTQCF.

This clonotype appeared many times. The J gene is TRBJ1-3, the V gene TRBV7-9, with D perhaps TRBD1 (6 bases). This CDR3 has 19 amino acids. V lost 4 bases, J lost 2 bases, and 24 bases lay in between. Germline V gives CDR1 SEHNR, CDR2 FQNEAQ (reference sequence). The CDR3 DNA sequence: TGTGCCAGCAGCTCAACTCCGGGGGCAGAATATAGTGCTGGAAACACCATATATTTT. This encodes CASSSTPGAEYSAGNTIYF.

The rearrangement joins TRBV5-1 to TRBJ2-5; the match to TRBD2 covers 14 bases. The V and J ends lost 4 bases and 3 bases, in that order; junction bases with no gene match: 5. The CDR3 is 16 residues long. Germline loops: CDR1 SGHRS, CDR2 YFSETQ. The chain's CDR3 is CASSPGTSGSEETQYF. The DNA for the CDR3 is TGCGCCAGCAGCCCCGGGACTAGCGGGAGCGAAGAGACCCAGTACTTC.

The J gene is TRBJ2-3, the V gene TRBV12-3 or TRBV12-4, with 9 bases matching TRBD1. V gave up 6 bases and J gave up 2 bases; unmatched junction bases: 3. This CDR3 spans 14 amino acids. The CDR3 DNA reads TGTGCCAGCAGGCGGGACAGGGTCACAGATACGCAGTATTTT. Translated: CASRRDRVTDTQYF.

The rearrangement uses TRBV20-1 and TRBJ2-1, with a tentative D call TRBD1 (6 bases). Trimming took 4 bases from V and 4 from J, leaving 14 bases between them. Germline assignment: CDR1 DFQATT and CDR2 SNEGSKA (reference sequence). This CDR3 has 14 amino acids. The CDR3 is CSATHRDRYNEQFF. CDR3 nucleotides: TGCAGTGCTACGCACAGGGATCGATACAATGAGCAGTTCTTC.

The CDR3 loop is CASGSGQYYGYTF. In DNA, the CDR3 is TGTGCCAGCGGCTCAGGACAGTACTATGGCTACACCTTC. V usage is TRBV7-9 and J usage is TRBJ1-2; tentative D call: TRBD1 (6 bases). Germline V gene sequence: CDR1 SEHNR, CDR2 FQNEAQ (reference sequence). This CDR3 has 13 residues. V lost 8 bases to trimming and J lost 3 bases, with 13 bases between them.

Only a few counts were recorded for this clonotype. The chain links TRBV4-1 to TRBJ2-3; TRBD1 matches 10 bases. The junction had 5 bases not matched to a gene; V was cut back by 3 bases and J by 5 bases. Germline V gives CDR1 MGHRA, CDR2 YSYEKL. The CDR3 runs to 15 residues. Here the CDR3 DNA reads TGCGCCAGCAGCCAGATGGGACAGGGGCAAGATACGCAGTATTTT. Residues: CASSQMGQGQDTQYF.

This clonotype was picked up many times. V gene TRBV2 combines with J gene TRBJ2-3; 10 positions match TRBD2. The CDR3 is 14 residues long. The V segment lost 9 bases and the J segment 1 base; nucleotides outside the gene matches: 4. In germline, CDR1 is SNHLY, CDR2 FYNNEI. The CDR3 here is CARTGTSGTDTQYF. As DNA, the CDR3 is TGTGCCAGGACCGGGACTAGCGGCACAGATACGCAGTATTTT.

The table lists this clonotype with a few counts. The chain recombines TRBV7-9 with TRBJ2-2, with D possibly TRBD2 on 6 matching bases. The CDR3 runs 15 residues. Germline-derived CDR1 and CDR2 are SEHNR and FQNEAQ (reference sequence). The V end lost 5 bases, the J end lost 2 bases, and 12 bases lay between the germline ends. The CDR3 is CASSEGDLNTGELFF. The CDR3 bases are TGTGCCAGCAGCGAAGGGGACTTAAACACCGGGGAGCTGTTTTTT.